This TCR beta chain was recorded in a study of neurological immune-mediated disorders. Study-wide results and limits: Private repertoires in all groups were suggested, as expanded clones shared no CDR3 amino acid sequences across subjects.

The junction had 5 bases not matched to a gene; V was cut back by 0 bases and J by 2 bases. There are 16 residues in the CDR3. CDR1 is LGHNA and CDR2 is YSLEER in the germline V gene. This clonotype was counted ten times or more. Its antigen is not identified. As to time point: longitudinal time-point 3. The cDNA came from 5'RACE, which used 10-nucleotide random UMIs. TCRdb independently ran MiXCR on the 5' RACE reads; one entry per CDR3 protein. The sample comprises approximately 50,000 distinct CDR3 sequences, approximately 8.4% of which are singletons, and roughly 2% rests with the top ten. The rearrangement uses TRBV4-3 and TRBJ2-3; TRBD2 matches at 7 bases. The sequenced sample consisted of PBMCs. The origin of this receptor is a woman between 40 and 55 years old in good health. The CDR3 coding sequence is TGCGCCAGCAGCCAAGAAAGCGGGATGCTCACAGATACGCAGTATTTT. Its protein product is CASSQESGMLTDTQYF.